This T cell receptor (beta chain) was profiled in a study of blood T cell repertoires in COVID-19 (TCRdb year 2020). Notes on the research overall: The collaborator samples originated in the United States, Italy and Spain and spanned the acute and convalescent phases of COVID-19. The dataset comprised deeply sampled blood TCRbeta repertoires from subjects exposed to, actively infected with, or recovered from COVID-19. Samples came from the ongoing ImmuneRACE study (first 160 participants) plus 1,254 subjects from 6 global collaborators. The repertoires were released in a freely available public database intended as a resource for research on the immune response to SARS-CoV-2. A de-identified subject ID, COVID-19 status, age in years and sex were almost always included in the sample metadata. The material from the prospective study consisted of cDNA or gDNA derived from T cells, B-cell-depleted T cells, or PBMCs. Where available, HLA class I and class II types were taken from metadata supplied by the sample provider and were not determined by assay-based typing.

Collaborating institutions collected whole blood in K2EDTA tubes following their own protocols. For TCRbeta analysis, collaborators shipped samples in one of three forms: frozen whole blood, isolated PBMCs, or DNA extracted from either of those sample types. On the study overall, not on this receptor specifically: The quantity of clinical and demographic metadata differed by source and by participant and was supplied without curation.

CDR1 and CDR2, per the germline V gene, are MNHEY and SVGAGI. The CDR3 runs 14 residues from the cysteine to the phenylalanine. The retained sequence is limited to the CDR3, 42 bases, with the frame set at the first base. The V and J ends are trimmed by 4 bases and 5 bases, leaving 14 bases between them. TCRbeta CDR3 regions were amplified from genomic DNA by means of the immunoSEQ Assay, a bias-controlled multiplex PCR. The original methods were these. The number of nucleated cells in each sample was estimated by amplification of reference gene primers within the assay. Sequence reads were collapsed and filtered to measure the absolute abundance of every unique TCRbeta CDR3 rearrangement. For each sample, productive Simpson clonality was calculated as the square root of Simpson's diversity index across productive rearrangements. Held by TCRdb, this immuneACCESS table contains in-frame sequences only and omits some clones. Under half of the omission traces to an unresolved V gene where checked; the cause of the rest is unknown. That table supplies the V and J calls and clone size; D and trimming were determined from the DNA. Across this sample there are 150,000 to 200,000 clones, with 80% to 85% seen only once. The top ten hold roughly 3% of the sample.

In this sample, this clone turned up many times. Its antigen remains undetermined. No base quality values were provided; no much bigger clone lies one nucleotide off. Sequenced sample: peripheral blood. This TCR was sampled from a human donor with acute or convalescent COVID-19. The donor label of this sample is uncertain. Here the chain combines TRBV6-5 and TRBJ1-2; confidence is insufficient to name the D gene. The nucleotide sequence is given as TGTGCCAGCAGTTTAAGGGAGGGCAATTATGGCTACACCTTC. Its translation is CASSLREGNYGYTF.